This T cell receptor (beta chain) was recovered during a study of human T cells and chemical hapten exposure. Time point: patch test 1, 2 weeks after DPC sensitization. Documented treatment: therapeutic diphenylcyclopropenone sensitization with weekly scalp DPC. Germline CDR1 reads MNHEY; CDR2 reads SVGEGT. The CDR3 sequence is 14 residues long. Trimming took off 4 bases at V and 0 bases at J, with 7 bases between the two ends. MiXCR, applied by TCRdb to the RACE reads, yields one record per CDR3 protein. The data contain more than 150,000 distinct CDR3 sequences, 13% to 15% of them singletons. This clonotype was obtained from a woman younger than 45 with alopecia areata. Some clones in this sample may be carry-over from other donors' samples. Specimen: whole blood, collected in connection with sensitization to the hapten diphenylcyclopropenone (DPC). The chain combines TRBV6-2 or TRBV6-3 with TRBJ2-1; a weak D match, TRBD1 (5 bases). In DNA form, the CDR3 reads TGTGCCAGCAGTTCAGGGCGCTCCTACAATGAGCAGTTCTTC. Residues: CASSSGRSYNEQFF.